The next 5 T cell receptor beta chains were all read from a single sample in a study of technical replicates of blood from a few donors. Generated by immunoSEQ multiplex PCR, the TCRdb table keeps only in-frame clones and is missing some. Among about 75,000 clones listed, around 97% were seen once. The sample taken for sequencing was T cells isolated from PBMCs. All receptors come from a human donor in good health.

The chain carries TRBV9 and TRBJ2-2, with D uncertain. Between the trimmed V and J ends, which lost 2 bases and 8 bases, there was a span of 13 bases. The CDR3 extends over 14 amino acids. The germline gives CDR1 SGDLS, CDR2 YYNGEE. The CDR3 bases are TGTGCCAGCAGCGTGGGCCTTACCTCTGGGGAGCTGTTTTTT. It yields the protein CASSVGLTSGELFF.

This chain links TRBV6-5 with TRBJ2-2; 9 positions match TRBD2. Germline loops: CDR1 MNHEY, CDR2 SVGAGI. The CDR3 runs to 15 residues. Trimming cost V 4 bases and J 0 bases; bases outside gene matches: 0. The CDR3 spells CASSLAGANTGELFF. DNA of the CDR3: TGTGCCAGCAGTTTAGCGGGAGCGAACACCGGGGAGCTGTTTTTT.

The chain carries TRBV9 and TRBJ2-1; the match to TRBD2 covers 11 bases. The CDR3 covers 14 residues. CDR1 SGDLS and CDR2 YYNGEE come from the germline V gene. J gave up 7 bases and V 5 bases, and 5 bases lay outside the gene matches. The CDR3 spells CASRASGRYNEQFF. CDR3 nucleotides: TGTGCCAGCAGAGCTAGCGGGAGGTATAATGAGCAGTTCTTC.

In its sample, this clone was seen once. The chain is built from TRBV7-3 and TRBJ2-2, with D possibly matching TRBD1 (6 bases). The CDR3 covers 15 residues. V was clipped by 4 bases and J by 4 bases, with 13 bases between them. Germline V CDR1 and CDR2: SGHTA, FQGTGA. CDR3 in amino acids: CASSSKGGLTGELFF. The CDR3 coding sequence is TGTGCCAGCAGCTCGAAAGGGGGTCTCACCGGGGAGCTGTTTTTT.

This clone was found once. This chain connects TRBV7-2 to TRBJ2-7; 7 positions agree with TRBD2. The CDR3 length is 15 residues. Germline V gives CDR1 SGHTA, CDR2 FQGNSA. Germline trimming cut 4 bases from V and 9 bases from J; bases unmatched to any gene: 15. The CDR3 region has the DNA TGTGCCAGCAGCTCCCTGGCGGGAGCCCGTCAAGCGCAGTACTTC. This gives the protein CASSSLAGARQAQYF.